These T cell receptor beta chains were read from a single sample in a study of cytomegalovirus exposure and HLA in healthy donors. The method was immunoSEQ multiplex PCR; TCRdb's version includes in-frame clones alone and lacks a portion of them. The table lists fewer than 110,000 clones, 65% to 75% of them singletons. Sample: PBMCs. The receptors derive from a woman aged 40 to 49 in good health and CMV-seronegative. CDR3s include the opening cysteine and the closing phenylalanine or tryptophan. D genes are given only for firm matches. Part of the rows lack a size; the others show once, few, many or a class for expanded clones.

CASSIPGGRATEAFF TGTGCCAGTAGTATACCTGGGGGCAGGGCCACTGAAGCTTTCTTT TRBJ1-1 few NA TRBV19
CASSEFGTGAYEQYF TGTGCCAGCAGTGAATTCGGGACAGGAGCCTACGAGCAGTACTTC TRBJ2-7 NA TRBD1 TRBV6-1
CAISWSQETQYF TGTGCCATCAGTTGGAGCCAAGAGACCCAGTACTTC TRBJ2-5 NA NA TRBV10-3
CASSQRGEGYEQYF TGTGCCAGCTCGCAACGGGGGGAGGGCTACGAGCAGTACTTC TRBJ2-7 NA TRBD2 TRBV18
CASSYSRLETQYF TGTGCCAGCAGTTACTCCAGGTTGGAGACCCAGTACTTC TRBJ2-5 NA NA TRBV6-5
CASSQVGAYNEQFF TGCGCCAGCAGCCAAGTGGGCGCCTACAATGAGCAGTTCTTC TRBJ2-1 NA NA TRBV4-3
CASSQEWRAYEQYF TGTGCCAGCAGCCAAGAGTGGAGAGCCTACGAGCAGTACTTC TRBJ2-7 NA NA TRBV14
CASSAGSNADTQYF TGTGCCAGCAGTGCAGGATCGAATGCAGATACGCAGTATTTT TRBJ2-3 NA NA TRBV6-1
CASSIGQTYGYTF TGCGCCAGCAGCATCGGACAGACCTATGGCTACACCTTC TRBJ1-2 NA NA TRBV5-1
CAWNPGLATDTQYF TGTGCCTGGAACCCGGGACTAGCGACAGATACGCAGTATTTT TRBJ2-3 NA TRBD2 TRBV30
CASSSSTGEVGYTF TGTGCCAGCAGCTCGTCGACAGGGGAGGTTGGCTACACCTTC TRBJ1-2 NA TRBD1 TRBV9
CASSAREGDEQFF TGTGCCAGCAGTGCGCGGGAGGGCGATGAGCAGTTCTTC TRBJ2-1 NA TRBD2 TRBV6-4
CASSLSGQSSYEQYF TGCGCCAGCAGCCTATCGGGACAGAGCTCCTACGAGCAGTACTTC TRBJ2-7 few TRBD1 TRBV4-1
CASSKGTSVSYEQYF TGTGCCAGCAGCAAAGGGACTAGCGTTTCCTACGAGCAGTACTTC TRBJ2-7 few TRBD2 TRBV7-9
CAWSVAGTGGQPQHF TGTGCCTGGAGTGTAGCGGGGACAGGCGGTCAGCCCCAGCATTTT TRBJ1-5 NA TRBD1 TRBV30
CASSTGTPFYNEQFF TGTGCCAGCAGCACCGGGACTCCTTTTTACAATGAGCAGTTCTTC TRBJ2-1 NA NA TRBV7-2
CASSQTVFQPQHF TGTGCCAGCAGCCAAACAGTGTTTCAGCCCCAGCATTTT TRBJ1-5 NA NA TRBV7-2
CASSLVGVGDEQFF TGTGCCAGCAGCTTAGTCGGGGTGGGCGATGAGCAGTTCTTC TRBJ2-1 few NA TRBV7-9
CASRSSGGYQETQYF TGTGCCAGCAGATCTAGCGGGGGCTACCAAGAGACCCAGTACTTC TRBJ2-5 once TRBD2 TRBV7-9
CASSLVGGSFNEQYF TGTGCCAGCAGCTTAGTGGGGGGGTCATTTAACGAGCAGTACTTC TRBJ2-7 NA TRBD2 TRBV7-9
CASFQQGALYPEAFF TGTGCCAGCTTCCAACAGGGGGCGCTTTACCCTGAAGCTTTCTTT TRBJ1-1 NA TRBD1 TRBV27
CASTIPGLATDTQYF TGTGCCAGCACAATTCCGGGACTAGCGACAGATACGCAGTATTTT TRBJ2-3 NA TRBD2 TRBV7-9
CSAQGGAAGNTIYF TGCAGCGCCCAAGGGGGGGCCGCTGGAAACACCATATATTTT TRBJ1-3 NA NA TRBV29-1
CASSLYPEDIQYF TGTGCCAGCAGCTTATACCCAGAAGACATTCAGTACTTC TRBJ2-4 NA NA TRBV5-4
CASSSEHRGSYEQYF TGTGCCAGCAGTTCAGAGCACCGCGGTTCCTACGAGCAGTACTTC TRBJ2-7 NA NA TRBV6-6
CASSLEATGPSGNTIYF TGTGCCAGCAGCTTGGAGGCGACAGGACCCTCTGGAAACACCATATATTTT TRBJ1-3 NA NA TRBV5-5
CASSGRDRVSKTQYF TGCGCCAGCAGCGGACGGGACAGGGTGTCGAAGACCCAGTACTTC TRBJ2-5 NA TRBD1 TRBV4-3
CAWTAGTRETQYF TGTGCCTGGACAGCGGGGACCCGGGAGACCCAGTACTTC TRBJ2-5 NA TRBD2 TRBV30
CASSLATSVYEQYF TGTGCCAGCAGCTTAGCTACCTCGGTCTACGAGCAGTACTTC TRBJ2-7 NA NA TRBV7-2
CASSLASGQGGNYGYTF TGTGCCAGCAGCTTAGCGTCGGGACAGGGGGGAAACTATGGCTACACCTTC TRBJ1-2 NA TRBD1 TRBV7-2
CASSPSQGIADTQYF TGTGCCAGCAGCCCCTCCCAGGGTATCGCAGATACGCAGTATTTT TRBJ2-3 NA NA TRBV4-2
CASSTIPGQGPLGANVLTF TGTGCCAGCAGCACTATCCCGGGACAGGGGCCACTCGGGGCCAACGTCCTGACTTTC TRBJ2-6 once TRBD1 TRBV11-1
CASSYSLGGTTEAFF TGTGCCAGCAGTTACTCTTTAGGGGGCACCACTGAAGCTTTCTTT TRBJ1-1 few TRBD1 TRBV6-5
CASSSFAGELFF TGTGCCAGCAGCTCCTTCGCCGGGGAGCTGTTTTTT TRBJ2-2 NA NA TRBV9
CASSADPGYGYTF TGTGCCAGCAGCGCCGATCCAGGCTATGGCTACACCTTC TRBJ1-2 NA NA TRBV9
CASSLGGSGRNLETQYF TGTGCCAGCAGCTTGGGGGGTAGCGGGAGGAATTTGGAGACCCAGTACTTC TRBJ2-5 NA TRBD2 TRBV5-4
CASSPPGGAVGGANVLTF TGTGCCAGCTCACCACCTGGCGGGGCTGTCGGTGGGGCCAACGTCCTGACTTTC TRBJ2-6 NA NA TRBV18
CAWSTTSGLNTGELFF TGTGCCTGGAGTACCACTAGCGGACTGAACACCGGGGAGCTGTTTTTT TRBJ2-2 once TRBD2 TRBV30
CASSLAGTYTEAFF TGTGCCAGCAGTTTAGCAGGGACTTACACTGAAGCTTTCTTT TRBJ1-1 NA NA TRBV28
CASSIPGQGDYEQYF TGTGCCAGCAGCATCCCGGGACAGGGGGACTACGAGCAGTACTTC TRBJ2-7 NA TRBD1 TRBV11-1
CASSSPGVLSYEQYF TGTGCCAGCAGTTCCCCGGGAGTTCTCTCCTACGAGCAGTACTTC TRBJ2-7 NA NA TRBV6-5
CASKSGLGYNEQFF TGCGCCAGCAAATCGGGACTAGGATACAATGAGCAGTTCTTC TRBJ2-1 few TRBD2 TRBV10-2
CASSEPGQEKLFF TGTGCCAGCAGTGAACCGGGACAGGAAAAACTGTTTTTT TRBJ1-4 NA TRBD1 TRBV6-1
CASSPNAHRVEGYTF TGTGCCAGCAGCCCAAATGCGCACAGGGTTGAGGGCTACACCTTC TRBJ1-2 NA NA TRBV9
CASRHRGLQVTEAFF TGTGCCAGCAGACATCGAGGATTACAGGTCACTGAAGCTTTCTTT TRBJ1-1 NA NA TRBV6-5
CASSVGGSPLHF TGTGCCAGCAGCGTAGGTGGCTCACCCCTCCACTTT TRBJ1-6 NA NA TRBV9
CASSEWRDTEAFF TGCGCCAGCAGTGAGTGGCGGGACACTGAAGCTTTCTTT TRBJ1-1 once NA TRBV10-2
CASSDFLSSYEQYF TGTGCCAGCAGTGACTTCCTGAGCTCCTACGAGCAGTACTTC TRBJ2-7 NA NA TRBV2
CASSRAGTDVSYEQYF TGTGCCAGTAGCCGAGCTGGGACAGACGTCTCCTACGAGCAGTACTTC TRBJ2-7 NA TRBD1 TRBV19
CASSLGTIGNQPQHF TGCGCCAGCAGCTTGGGGACAATTGGAAATCAGCCCCAGCATTTT TRBJ1-5 NA NA TRBV5-1
CASSLSLSRRGGYNEQFF TGTGCCAGCAGTTTATCCCTCTCCCGCAGGGGTGGTTACAATGAGCAGTTCTTC TRBJ2-1 few NA TRBV27
CASSSGGNTDTQYF TGTGCCAGCAGCTCCGGGGGAAACACAGATACGCAGTATTTT TRBJ2-3 NA NA TRBV28
CAWSGDGYGGYTF TGTGCCTGGAGCGGCGACGGGTATGGGGGCTACACCTTC TRBJ1-2 NA NA TRBV30